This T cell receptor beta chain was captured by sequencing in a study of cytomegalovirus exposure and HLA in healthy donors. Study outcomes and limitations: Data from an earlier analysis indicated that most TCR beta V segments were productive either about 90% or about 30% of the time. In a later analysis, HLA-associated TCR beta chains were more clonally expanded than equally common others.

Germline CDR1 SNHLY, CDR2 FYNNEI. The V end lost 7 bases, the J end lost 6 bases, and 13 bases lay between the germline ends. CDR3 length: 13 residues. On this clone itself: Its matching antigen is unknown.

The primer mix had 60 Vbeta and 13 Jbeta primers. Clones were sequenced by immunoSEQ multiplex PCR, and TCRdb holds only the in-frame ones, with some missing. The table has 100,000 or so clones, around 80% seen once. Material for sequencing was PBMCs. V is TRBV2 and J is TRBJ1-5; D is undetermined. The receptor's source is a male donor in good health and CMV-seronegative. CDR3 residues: CASTEFYSQPQHF. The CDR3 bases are TGTGCCAGCACTGAGTTTTATAGTCAGCCCCAGCATTTT.